The rows below give T cell receptor beta chains drawn from one sample of a study of blood T cells in healthy people across ages. TCRdb analysed the 5' RACE reads with MiXCR anew, one entry per CDR3 protein. The sample yields roughly 730,000 distinct CDR3 sequences, 56% seen once. The sample taken for sequencing was blood. The receptor set was obtained from a man aged 35-49 years in good health. Both conserved end residues are part of each CDR3. Fields, in order: V gene, clone size, J gene, D gene, CDR3 protein, CDR3 DNA. A D gene is named only where the DNA matches it firmly. The size of a clone is reported for some rows only, either as once, few or many, or as a class for expanded clones.

v_call: TRBV11-1; clone_size: few; j_call: TRBJ2-7; d_call: NA; cdr3_aa: CASSWNGQSAQYF; cdr3_nt: TGTGCCAGCAGCTGGAATGGGCAGTCCGCGCAGTACTTC
v_call: TRBV13; clone_size: few; j_call: TRBJ2-7; d_call: NA; cdr3_aa: CASSATVPSEQYF; cdr3_nt: TGTGCCAGCAGCGCAACCGTACCTAGCGAGCAGTACTTC
v_call: TRBV20-1; clone_size: few; j_call: TRBJ2-5; d_call: NA; cdr3_aa: CSARPATDFPNLETQYF; cdr3_nt: TGCAGTGCCAGACCGGCAACGGACTTCCCGAATTTGGAGACCCAGTACTTC
v_call: TRBV20-1; clone_size: NA; j_call: TRBJ2-1; d_call: NA; cdr3_aa: CSARGPTGPPRGEQFF; cdr3_nt: TGCAGTGCTAGAGGGCCGACGGGACCCCCTCGGGGTGAGCAGTTCTTC
v_call: TRBV20-1; clone_size: few; j_call: TRBJ2-7; d_call: NA; cdr3_aa: CSASPGQGTYEQYF; cdr3_nt: TGCAGTGCTAGCCCGGGACAAGGGACCTACGAGCAGTACTTC
v_call: TRBV7-7; clone_size: NA; j_call: TRBJ2-5; d_call: NA; cdr3_aa: CASSLGLGISETQYF; cdr3_nt: TGTGCCAGCAGCTTGGGGCTAGGGATTTCGGAGACCCAGTACTTC
v_call: TRBV3-1; clone_size: once; j_call: TRBJ2-5; d_call: NA; cdr3_aa: CASSQETRYSEQYF; cdr3_nt: TGTGCCAGCAGCCAAGAAACCCGGTATAGTGAGCAGTACTTC
v_call: TRBV7-2; clone_size: NA; j_call: TRBJ1-6; d_call: NA; cdr3_aa: CASSLAGPQVHSPLHF; cdr3_nt: TGTGCCAGCAGCTTAGCGGGACCACAAGTACATTCACCCCTCCACTTT
v_call: TRBV10-3; clone_size: few; j_call: TRBJ2-5; d_call: NA; cdr3_aa: CAIGTEETQYF; cdr3_nt: TGTGCCATCGGTACAGAAGAGACCCAGTACTTC
v_call: TRBV27; clone_size: few; j_call: TRBJ2-7; d_call: NA; cdr3_aa: CASTRGSGNGYEQYF; cdr3_nt: TGTGCCAGCACTAGGGGTTCCGGGAACGGTTACGAGCAGTACTTC
v_call: TRBV27; clone_size: NA; j_call: TRBJ1-2; d_call: NA; cdr3_aa: CASARQPNPNYGYTF; cdr3_nt: TGTGCCAGCGCCCGTCAGCCGAACCCTAACTATGGCTACACCTTC
v_call: TRBV29-1; clone_size: NA; j_call: TRBJ2-1; d_call: TRBD1; cdr3_aa: CSVEELGQTEQFF; cdr3_nt: TGCAGCGTTGAAGAGTTGGGACAGACTGAGCAGTTCTTC
v_call: TRBV27; clone_size: NA; j_call: TRBJ1-2; d_call: NA; cdr3_aa: CASRPTGYDGYTF; cdr3_nt: TGTGCCAGCAGACCTACAGGGTACGATGGCTACACCTTC
v_call: TRBV7-2; clone_size: NA; j_call: TRBJ2-7; d_call: TRBD1; cdr3_aa: CASSPDRGAGSYEQYF; cdr3_nt: TGTGCCAGCAGCCCAGACAGGGGAGCTGGCTCCTACGAGCAGTACTTC
v_call: TRBV7-9; clone_size: NA; j_call: TRBJ1-2; d_call: TRBD1; cdr3_aa: CASSLVTGGRGYTF; cdr3_nt: TGTGCCAGCAGCCTGGTTACAGGGGGCCGGGGCTACACCTTC
v_call: TRBV12-3/TRBV12-4; clone_size: NA; j_call: TRBJ1-1; d_call: TRBD1; cdr3_aa: CASSVLTGSTEAFF; cdr3_nt: TGTGCCAGCAGTGTTCTGACAGGGAGTACTGAAGCTTTCTTT
v_call: TRBV2; clone_size: many; j_call: TRBJ1-1; d_call: NA; cdr3_aa: CATYSEGDTEAFF; cdr3_nt: TGTGCCACCTACTCGGAGGGCGACACTGAAGCTTTCTTT
v_call: TRBV11-1; clone_size: once; j_call: TRBJ2-3; d_call: TRBD1; cdr3_aa: CASSLYTQGMFTDTQYF; cdr3_nt: TGTGCCAGCAGCTTATATACACAGGGGATGTTCACAGATACGCAGTATTTT
v_call: TRBV6-5; clone_size: few; j_call: TRBJ2-1; d_call: NA; cdr3_aa: CASSPWAGNEQFF; cdr3_nt: TGTGCCAGCAGCCCCTGGGCCGGGAATGAGCAGTTCTTC
v_call: TRBV20-1; clone_size: few; j_call: TRBJ2-5; d_call: TRBD2; cdr3_aa: CSASARTSGEETQYF; cdr3_nt: TGCAGTGCTAGCGCCCGGACTAGCGGGGAAGAGACCCAGTACTTC
v_call: TRBV15; clone_size: NA; j_call: TRBJ2-1; d_call: NA; cdr3_aa: CATSKGYNEQFF; cdr3_nt: TGTGCCACCAGCAAAGGGTACAATGAGCAGTTCTTC
v_call: TRBV28; clone_size: NA; j_call: TRBJ2-3; d_call: NA; cdr3_aa: CASSEPGPSTDTQYF; cdr3_nt: TGTGCCAGCAGTGAGCCGGGACCCAGCACAGATACGCAGTATTTT
v_call: TRBV7-2; clone_size: NA; j_call: TRBJ2-5; d_call: TRBD1; cdr3_aa: CTSSLEKFPGQYSETQYF; cdr3_nt: TGTACCAGCAGCTTAGAGAAGTTTCCGGGACAGTATTCAGAGACCCAGTACTTC
v_call: TRBV5-6; clone_size: NA; j_call: TRBJ2-7; d_call: NA; cdr3_aa: CASEPRGRPSEQYF; cdr3_nt: TGTGCCAGCGAGCCTCGGGGCAGACCTAGCGAGCAGTACTTC
v_call: TRBV14; clone_size: NA; j_call: TRBJ1-2; d_call: NA; cdr3_aa: CASSQAGANYGYTF; cdr3_nt: TGTGCCAGCAGCCAGGCAGGGGCGAACTATGGCTACACCTTC
v_call: TRBV6-5; clone_size: NA; j_call: TRBJ2-7; d_call: NA; cdr3_aa: CASSSFSGGGYEQYF; cdr3_nt: TGTGCCAGCAGTTCCTTCTCGGGGGGCGGGTACGAGCAGTACTTC
v_call: TRBV5-6; clone_size: NA; j_call: TRBJ1-1; d_call: NA; cdr3_aa: CASSYRALVEAFF; cdr3_nt: TGTGCCAGCAGCTACCGGGCTCTAGTAGAAGCTTTCTTT
v_call: TRBV20-1; clone_size: NA; j_call: TRBJ2-1; d_call: TRBD2; cdr3_aa: CSAREGLASYNEQFF; cdr3_nt: TGCAGTGCTAGAGAAGGACTAGCGAGCTACAATGAGCAGTTCTTC
v_call: TRBV5-5; clone_size: NA; j_call: TRBJ2-1; d_call: TRBD2; cdr3_aa: CASIEIALAGGNEQFF; cdr3_nt: TGTGCCAGCATCGAGATCGCGCTAGCGGGGGGCAATGAGCAGTTCTTC
v_call: TRBV29-1; clone_size: NA; j_call: TRBJ2-3; d_call: TRBD1; cdr3_aa: CSHLLQGAISDTQYF; cdr3_nt: TGCAGCCATCTATTACAGGGGGCAATCTCAGATACGCAGTATTTT
v_call: TRBV25-1; clone_size: NA; j_call: TRBJ1-4; d_call: NA; cdr3_aa: CASSGGREVIGEKLFF; cdr3_nt: TGTGCCAGCAGTGGGGGGCGGGAAGTAATCGGTGAAAAACTGTTTTTT
v_call: TRBV6-5; clone_size: NA; j_call: TRBJ2-3; d_call: TRBD2; cdr3_aa: CASRHQGGLDTQYF; cdr3_nt: TGTGCCAGCAGACACCAGGGAGGGTTAGATACGCAGTATTTT
v_call: TRBV4-1; clone_size: NA; j_call: TRBJ1-2; d_call: TRBD1; cdr3_aa: CASSQDLMTGFGYTF; cdr3_nt: TGCGCCAGCAGCCAAGATCTTATGACAGGGTTTGGCTACACCTTC
v_call: TRBV28; clone_size: NA; j_call: TRBJ2-4; d_call: TRBD1; cdr3_aa: CASSLQGIAYF; cdr3_nt: TGTGCCAGCAGCTTACAGGGGATAGCGTACTTC
v_call: TRBV5-5; clone_size: NA; j_call: TRBJ2-1; d_call: TRBD2; cdr3_aa: CASSSSVGLADLYNEQFF; cdr3_nt: TGTGCCAGCAGCTCTTCTGTGGGACTAGCGGACCTCTACAATGAGCAGTTCTTC
v_call: TRBV29-1; clone_size: NA; j_call: TRBJ1-5; d_call: NA; cdr3_aa: CSVYLGRDQPQHF; cdr3_nt: TGCAGCGTCTACTTGGGGAGGGATCAGCCCCAGCATTTT
v_call: TRBV6-5; clone_size: NA; j_call: TRBJ2-5; d_call: TRBD2; cdr3_aa: CASSPAGATQETQYF; cdr3_nt: TGTGCCAGCAGCCCAGCGGGGGCCACTCAAGAGACCCAGTACTTC
v_call: TRBV28; clone_size: NA; j_call: TRBJ2-7; d_call: TRBD2; cdr3_aa: CASSYRTSLPYEQYF; cdr3_nt: TGTGCCAGCAGTTACAGGACTAGCCTCCCCTACGAGCAGTACTTC
v_call: TRBV20-1; clone_size: NA; j_call: TRBJ1-1; d_call: TRBD1; cdr3_aa: CSAKGAGNTEAFF; cdr3_nt: TGCAGTGCTAAGGGGGCCGGGAACACTGAAGCTTTCTTT
v_call: TRBV5-1; clone_size: NA; j_call: TRBJ2-3; d_call: TRBD2; cdr3_aa: CASSPRTSQDTQYF; cdr3_nt: TGCGCCAGCAGCCCAAGGACTAGCCAAGATACGCAGTATTTT
v_call: TRBV5-6; clone_size: NA; j_call: TRBJ1-2; d_call: NA; cdr3_aa: CASNTQWGPYGYTF; cdr3_nt: TGTGCCAGCAACACACAATGGGGCCCTTATGGCTACACCTTC